The 2 T cell receptor beta chains below were found in one sample sequenced in a study of blood T cell repertoires in COVID-19. Clones were sequenced by immunoSEQ multiplex PCR, and TCRdb holds only the in-frame ones, with some missing. In the table there are 180,000 or so clones, about 85% of which are singletons. The sequenced sample consisted of peripheral blood. Every receptor here comes from a woman aged 55-70 years with acute or convalescent COVID-19.

V gene TRBV10-3 combines with J gene TRBJ2-1, with D possibly TRBD2 on 6 matching bases. The CDR3 is 18 amino acids. Between the trimmed V and J ends, which lost 2 bases and 5 bases, there was a span of 22 bases. CDR1 ENHRY and CDR2 SYGVKD come from the germline V gene. CDR3 protein: CAISETLPSASANNEQFF. The CDR3 nucleotides are TGTGCCATCAGTGAGACCCTCCCCTCTGCTAGCGCCAACAATGAGCAGTTCTTC.

This chain links TRBV28 with TRBJ1-1, with D maybe TRBD1 (5 bases). Trimming took 6 bases from V and 3 from J, leaving 8 bases between them. The CDR3 contains 12 residues. Germline V gene lookup returns CDR1 MDHEN and CDR2 SYDVKM. As DNA, the CDR3 is TGTGCCAGCAGCTCAGGGTACACTGAAGCTTTCTTT. The encoded protein is CASSSGYTEAFF.